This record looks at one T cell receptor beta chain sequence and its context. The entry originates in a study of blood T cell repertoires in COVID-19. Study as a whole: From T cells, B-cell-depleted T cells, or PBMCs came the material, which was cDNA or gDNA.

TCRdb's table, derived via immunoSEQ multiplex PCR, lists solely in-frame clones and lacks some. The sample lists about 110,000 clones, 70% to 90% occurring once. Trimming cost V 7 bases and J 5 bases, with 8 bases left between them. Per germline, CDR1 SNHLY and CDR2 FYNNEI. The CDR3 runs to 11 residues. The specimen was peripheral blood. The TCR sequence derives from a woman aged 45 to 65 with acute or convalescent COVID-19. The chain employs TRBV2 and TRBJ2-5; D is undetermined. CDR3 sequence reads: CASTTKETQYF. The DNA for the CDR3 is TGTGCCAGCACAACAAAGGAGACCCAGTACTTC. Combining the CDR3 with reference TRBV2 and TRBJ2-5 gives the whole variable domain EPEVTQTPSHQVTQMGQEVILRCVPISNHLYFYWYRQILGQKVEFLVSFYNNEISEKSEIFDDQFSVERPDGSNFTLKIRSTKLEDSAMYFCASTTKETQYFGPGTRLLVL.